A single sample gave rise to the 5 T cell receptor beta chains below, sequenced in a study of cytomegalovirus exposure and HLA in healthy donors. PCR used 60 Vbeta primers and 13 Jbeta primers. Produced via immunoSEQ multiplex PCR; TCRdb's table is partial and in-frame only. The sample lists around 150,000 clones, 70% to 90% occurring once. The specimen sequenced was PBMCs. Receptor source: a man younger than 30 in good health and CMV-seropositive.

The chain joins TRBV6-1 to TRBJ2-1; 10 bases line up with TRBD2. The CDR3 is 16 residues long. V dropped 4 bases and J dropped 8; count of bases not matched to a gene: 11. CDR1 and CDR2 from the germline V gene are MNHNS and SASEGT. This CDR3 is CASSGTSGLGRDEQFF. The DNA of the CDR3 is TGTGCCAGCAGTGGGACTAGCGGCCTCGGTAGGGATGAGCAGTTCTTC.

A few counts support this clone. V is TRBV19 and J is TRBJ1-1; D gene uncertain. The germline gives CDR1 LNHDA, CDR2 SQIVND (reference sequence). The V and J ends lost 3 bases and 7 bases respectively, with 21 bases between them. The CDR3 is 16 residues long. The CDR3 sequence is CASSIRPGTEKFEAFF. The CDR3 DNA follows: TGTGCCAGTAGTATCCGGCCTGGAACAGAGAAGTTTGAAGCTTTCTTT. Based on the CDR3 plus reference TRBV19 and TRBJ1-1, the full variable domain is DGGITQSPKYLFRKEGQNVTLSCEQNLNHDAMYWYRQDPGQGLRLIYYSQIVNDFQKGDIAEGYSVSREKKESFPLTVTSAQKNPTAFYLCASSIRPGTEKFEAFFGQGTRLTVV.

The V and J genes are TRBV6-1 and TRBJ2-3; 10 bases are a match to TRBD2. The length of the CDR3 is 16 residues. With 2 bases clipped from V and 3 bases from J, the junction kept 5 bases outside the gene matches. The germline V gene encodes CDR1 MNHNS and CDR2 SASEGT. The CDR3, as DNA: TGTGCCAGCAGTGAAATACTAGCGGGGTCAACAGATACGCAGTATTTT. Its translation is CASSEILAGSTDTQYF.

CDR3 nucleotide sequence: TGCAGCGTGAGGGTCTGGGACAGCTCTAACTATGGCTACACCTTC. Protein sequence: CSVRVWDSSNYGYTF. This chain joins TRBV29-1 and TRBJ1-2; 7 bases map to TRBD1. This CDR3 comprises 15 residues. J was trimmed by 0 bases and V by 6 bases; bases with no gene match: 10. The germline V gene has CDR1 SQVTM and CDR2 ANQGSEA.

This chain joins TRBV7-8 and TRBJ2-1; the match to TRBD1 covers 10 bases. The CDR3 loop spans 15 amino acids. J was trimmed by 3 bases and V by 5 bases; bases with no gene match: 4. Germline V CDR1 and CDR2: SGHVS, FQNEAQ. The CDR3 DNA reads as TGTGCCAGCAGCCCGGACAGGGGGAGCTACAATGAGCAGTTCTTC. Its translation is CASSPDRGSYNEQFF.